This is a list of T cell receptor beta chains from one sample in a study of cytomegalovirus exposure and HLA in healthy donors. TCRdb's copy holds only in-frame clones and misses some; the assay was immunoSEQ multiplex PCR. The data show 110,000 to 150,000 clones, about 79% seen once. Sample: PBMCs. These receptors were obtained from a woman younger than 45 in good health and CMV-seronegative. Both conserved end residues are part of each CDR3. Fields, in order: J gene, D gene, clone size, CDR3 length, V gene, CDR3 protein, CDR3 DNA. D genes are given only for firm matches. Clone size appears in some rows only: once, few, many, or a class for an expanded clone.

TRBJ1-6	.	.	15	TRBV28	CAIREGGIRNSPLHF	TGTGCCATCCGGGAGGGGGGTATTCGGAATTCACCCCTCCACTTT
TRBJ2-2	TRBD2	.	17	TRBV2	CASRELAGARNTGELFF	TGTGCCAGCAGAGAACTAGCGGGGGCCAGGAACACCGGGGAGCTGTTTTTT
TRBJ2-7	.	.	12	TRBV6-1	CASSILRDEQYF	TGTGCCAGCAGTATTTTGCGGGACGAGCAGTACTTC
TRBJ1-1	TRBD1	.	15	TRBV9	CASSVIQGADTEAFF	TGTGCCAGCAGCGTAATACAGGGGGCTGACACTGAAGCTTTCTTT
TRBJ1-1	.	.	14	TRBV6-5	CASRTGGWNTEAFF	TGTGCCAGCAGGACGGGGGGTTGGAACACTGAAGCTTTCTTT
TRBJ2-7	.	few	13	TRBV6-1	CASRAGTFYEQYF	TGTGCCTCAAGGGCGGGGACCTTCTACGAGCAGTACTTC
TRBJ1-1	TRBD1	.	16	TRBV25-1	CASSEYNKGARTEAFF	TGTGCCAGCAGTGAATATAACAAGGGGGCGCGGACTGAAGCTTTCTTT
TRBJ1-3	TRBD1	once	14	TRBV19	CASRDRSPGNTIYF	TGTGCCAGTAGGGACAGGAGCCCTGGAAACACCATATATTTT
TRBJ1-1	.	.	15	TRBV4-3	CASSQVGQGQTEAFF	TGCGCCAGCAGCCAGGTGGGGCAGGGTCAGACTGAAGCTTTCTTT
TRBJ2-5	TRBD2	.	16	TRBV11-2	CASSPLSGGGKETQYF	TGTGCCAGCAGCCCCCTCTCGGGCGGGGGAAAAGAGACCCAGTACTTC
TRBJ1-2	TRBD1	.	15	TRBV9	CASSPTGTENYGYTF	TGTGCCAGCAGTCCCACCGGGACAGAAAACTATGGCTACACCTTC
TRBJ2-2	TRBD1	.	15	TRBV7-9	CASSLGQGYSGELFF	TGTGCCAGCAGCTTGGGACAGGGGTATTCCGGGGAGCTGTTTTTT
TRBJ1-1	.	few	13	TRBV2	CASLRGMNTEAFF	TGTGCCAGCCTACGAGGGATGAACACTGAAGCTTTCTTT
TRBJ1-2	.	.	12	TRBV4-1	CASSSRDYGYTF	TGCGCCAGCAGCTCCCGGGACTATGGCTACACCTTC